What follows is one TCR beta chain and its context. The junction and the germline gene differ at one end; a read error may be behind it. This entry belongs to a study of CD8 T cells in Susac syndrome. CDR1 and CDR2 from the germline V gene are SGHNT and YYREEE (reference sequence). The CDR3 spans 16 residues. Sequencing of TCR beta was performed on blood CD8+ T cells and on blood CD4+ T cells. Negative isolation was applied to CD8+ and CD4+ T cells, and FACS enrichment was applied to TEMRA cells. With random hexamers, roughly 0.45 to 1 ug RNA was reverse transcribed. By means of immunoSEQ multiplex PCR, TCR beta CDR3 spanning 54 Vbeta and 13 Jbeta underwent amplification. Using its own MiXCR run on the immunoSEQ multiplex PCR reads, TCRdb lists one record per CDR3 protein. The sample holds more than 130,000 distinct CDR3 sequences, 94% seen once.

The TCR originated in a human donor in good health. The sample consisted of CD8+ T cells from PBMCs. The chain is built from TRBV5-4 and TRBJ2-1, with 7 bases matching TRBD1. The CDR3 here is CASSLQHGTAFMREIF. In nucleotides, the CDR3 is TGTGCCAGCAGCTTGCAACACGGGACAGCCTTTATGAGGGAGATCTTC.